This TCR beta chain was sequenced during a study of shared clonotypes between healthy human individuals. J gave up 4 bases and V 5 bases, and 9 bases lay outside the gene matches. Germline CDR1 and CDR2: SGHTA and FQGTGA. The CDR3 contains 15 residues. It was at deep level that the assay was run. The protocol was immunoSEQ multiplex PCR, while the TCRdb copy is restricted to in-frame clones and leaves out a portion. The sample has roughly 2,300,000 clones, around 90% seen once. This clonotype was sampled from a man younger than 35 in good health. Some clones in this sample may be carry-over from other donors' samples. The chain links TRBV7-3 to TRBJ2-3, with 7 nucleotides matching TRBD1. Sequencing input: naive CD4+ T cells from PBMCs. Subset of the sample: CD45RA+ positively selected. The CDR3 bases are TGTGCCAGCAGCCCTCAGCCTCAGGGGGCAGATACGCAGTATTTT. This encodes CASSPQPQGADTQYF. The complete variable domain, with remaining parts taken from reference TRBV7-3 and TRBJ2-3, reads GAGVSQTPSNKVTEKGKYVELRCDPISGHTALYWYRQSLGQGPEFLIYFQGTGAADDSGLPNDRFFAVRPEGSVSTLKIQRTERGDSAVYLCASSPQPQGADTQYFGPGTRLTVL.